The T cell receptor beta chain described here comes from a study of CD8 T cells in Susac syndrome. cDNA came from 0.5 to 1 ug RNA primed by random hexamers. An immunoSEQ multiplex PCR generated amplified TCR beta CDR3 products spanning 54 Vbeta and 13 Jbeta. TCRdb re-derived calls from the immunoSEQ multiplex PCR reads in MiXCR, one entry per CDR3 protein. In the table there are around 200,000 distinct CDR3 sequences, about 95% of which are singletons. TCR beta sequences were obtained from blood CD8+ and CD4+ T cells. Negative isolation was applied to CD8+ and CD4+ T cells, and FACS enrichment was applied to TEMRA cells. Per the germline V gene, CDR1 is SGHAT and CDR2 is FQNNGV. Deletions cut 3 bases from V and 0 bases from J, with 7 bases between. The CDR3 loop spans 14 amino acids. Comment on this clonotype: The antigen remains undetermined.

Study findings and constraints: Detection of Susac-specific public clones gave 15 to 20 in total CD8+ repertoires and about five in CD8+ TEMRA repertoires.

The sequence was obtained from a human donor with Susac syndrome. Material: CD8+ T cells from PBMCs. V gene TRBV11-2 combines with J gene TRBJ2-3; D not certain. The CDR3 region is CASSFAASTDTQYF. The CDR3 coding sequence is TGTGCCAGCAGCTTTGCGGCTAGCACAGATACGCAGTATTTT.